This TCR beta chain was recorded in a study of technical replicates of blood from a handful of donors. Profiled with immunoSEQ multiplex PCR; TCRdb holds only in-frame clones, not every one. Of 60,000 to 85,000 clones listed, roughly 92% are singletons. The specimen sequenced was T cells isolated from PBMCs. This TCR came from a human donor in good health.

The CDR3 loop reads CASSLREGGELFF. The CDR3 bases are TGTGCCAGCAGCTTGCGGGAGGGCGGGGAGCTGTTTTTT. V gene TRBV7-3 combines with J gene TRBJ2-2, with 9 bases fitting TRBD2. Germline lookup yields CDR1 SGHTA and CDR2 FQGTGA. The V segment lost 3 bases and the J segment 7 bases; nucleotides outside the gene matches: 0. The CDR3 contains 13 residues.